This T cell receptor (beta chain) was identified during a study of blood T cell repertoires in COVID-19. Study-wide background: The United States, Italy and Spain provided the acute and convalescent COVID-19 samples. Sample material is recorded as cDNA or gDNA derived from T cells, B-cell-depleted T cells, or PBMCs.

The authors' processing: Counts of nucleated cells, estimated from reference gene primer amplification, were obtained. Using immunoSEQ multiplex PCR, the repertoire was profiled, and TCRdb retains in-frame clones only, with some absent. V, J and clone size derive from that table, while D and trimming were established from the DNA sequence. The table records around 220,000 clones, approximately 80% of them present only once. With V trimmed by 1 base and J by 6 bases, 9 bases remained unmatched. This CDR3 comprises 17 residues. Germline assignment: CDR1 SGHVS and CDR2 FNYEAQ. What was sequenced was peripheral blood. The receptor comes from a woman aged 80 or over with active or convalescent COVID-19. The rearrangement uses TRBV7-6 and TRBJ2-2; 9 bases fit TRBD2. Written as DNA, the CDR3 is TGTGCCAGCAGCTTAGTGAGGCGGGAGGGATATTCCGGGGAGCTGTTTTTT. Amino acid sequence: CASSLVRREGYSGELFF.